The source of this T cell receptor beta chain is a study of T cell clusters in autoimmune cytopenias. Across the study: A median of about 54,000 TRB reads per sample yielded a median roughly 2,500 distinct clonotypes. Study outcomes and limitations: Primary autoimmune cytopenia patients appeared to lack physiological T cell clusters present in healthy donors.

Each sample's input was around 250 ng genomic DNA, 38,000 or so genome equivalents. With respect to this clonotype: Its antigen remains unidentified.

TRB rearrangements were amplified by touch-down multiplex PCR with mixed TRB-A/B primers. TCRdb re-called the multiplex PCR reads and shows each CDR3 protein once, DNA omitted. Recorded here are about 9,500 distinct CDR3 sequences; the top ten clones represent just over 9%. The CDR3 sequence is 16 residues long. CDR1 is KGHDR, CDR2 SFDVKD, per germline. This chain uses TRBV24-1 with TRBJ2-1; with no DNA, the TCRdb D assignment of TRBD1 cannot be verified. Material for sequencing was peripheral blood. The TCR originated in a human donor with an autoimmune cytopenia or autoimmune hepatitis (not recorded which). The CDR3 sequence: CATSDLEGTAINEQFF.